This T cell receptor beta chain was obtained from a study of T cells after somatic rescue of genetic block. Using immunoSEQ multiplex PCR, the repertoire was profiled, and TCRdb retains in-frame clones only, with some absent. The table records roughly 55,000 clones, 90% to 97% of them present only once. The germline V gene has CDR1 SQVTM and CDR2 ANQGSEA. The CDR3 loop spans 10 amino acids. V was trimmed by 6 bases and J by 2 bases, leaving 5 bases between them. This TCR was sampled from a child in the first two years of life. The rearrangement uses TRBV29-1 and TRBJ2-7; D is unresolved. The sequencing input was peripheral blood mononuclear cells (PBMCs). The CDR3 is CSVITYEQYF. The CDR3, as DNA: TGCAGCGTGATCACCTACGAGCAGTACTTC.